The T cell receptor beta chain under discussion was sequenced for a study of persistence of HIV-infected CD4 T cells. Cells were stimulated nonspecifically with anti-CD3/anti-CD28 magnetic beads. Responding CD4+ T cells were sorted by upregulation of both CD40 ligand and CD69. Before stimulation, PBMCs underwent CD8+ T cell depletion. On this clone: Its matching antigen is unknown.

This CDR3 is 15 amino acids long. V was shortened by 3 bases and J by 4 bases, with 15 bases between the two germline ends. Germline V gene lookup returns CDR1 SGHDN and CDR2 FVKESK. This was the immunoSEQ version 4 assay in survey mode. The protocol was immunoSEQ multiplex PCR, while the TCRdb copy is restricted to in-frame clones and leaves out a portion. The data show 30,000 to 45,000 clones, around 90% seen once. This chain uses TRBV14 with TRBJ1-1, with a weak D call TRBD1 (5 bases). The sequencing here drew on CD4+ T cells sorted from PBMCs after approximately 19-hour stimulation, taken from a patient who received antiretroviral therapy. The receptor's source is an adult man with HIV who was CMV-seropositive. The CDR3 is CASSQGETRFTEAFF. The CDR3 DNA reads TGTGCCAGCAGCCAGGGGGAAACCCGTTTCACTGAAGCTTTCTTT.